Listed below are T cell receptor beta chains from one sample, sequenced in a study of PD-L1 blockade in urothelial cancer. Measured with immunoSEQ multiplex PCR; TCRdb has only the in-frame clones, and not every one. Of around 62,000 clones in the sample, roughly 90% were seen once. The sequencing here drew on PBMCs, taken around atezolizumab (anti-PD-L1) treatment. The receptors stem from a man aged 60 to 69 with urothelial cancer. Both conserved end residues are part of each CDR3. The D gene is left open where the match is weak. Clone size is shown for a subset of rows, as once, few, many or a class of expanded clone.

clone size,V gene,J gene,D gene,CDR3 DNA,CDR3 protein
few,TRBV29-1,TRBJ2-7,-,TGCAGCGTTGAGGCAGTCCACGAGCAGTACTTC,CSVEAVHEQYF
-,TRBV19,TRBJ1-2,-,TGTGCCAGTAGCTGGACACCGGTGGGTTACACCTTC,CASSWTPVGYTF
few,TRBV30,TRBJ1-5,-,TGTGCCTGGAGTGCTGGCAGATGGAGCAATCAGCCCCAGCATTTT,CAWSAGRWSNQPQHF
once,TRBV6-6,TRBJ2-7,TRBD1,TGTGCCGGGGGACAGGTTTGGAGCGAGCAGTACTTC,CAGGQVWSEQYF
-,TRBV9,TRBJ1-2,-,TGTGCCAGCAGCGTAGGGTTGTGGGGCGACTATGGCTACACCTTC,CASSVGLWGDYGYTF
few,TRBV19,TRBJ2-5,-,TGTGCCAGTAGTACCCCTTCGGGGTATTGGGAGACCCAGTACTTC,CASSTPSGYWETQYF
-,TRBV6-6,TRBJ2-3,-,TGTGCCAGCAGTTACTCGAGGCAGGGAAAAGATACGCAGTATTTT,CASSYSRQGKDTQYF
-,TRBV9,TRBJ2-5,TRBD2,TGTGCCAGCAGCGTAGGGAACGGGGGGAGGGCAGAGACCCAGTACTTC,CASSVGNGGRAETQYF
-,TRBV5-1,TRBJ1-5,TRBD1,TGCGCCAGCAGATTAGAACCGGGACAGTTTTATCAGCCCCAGCATTTT,CASRLEPGQFYQPQHF
-,TRBV19,TRBJ2-5,-,TGTGCCAGTAGTATTATGGAGACCCAGTACTTC,CASSIMETQYF
-,TRBV27,TRBJ2-5,TRBD1,TGTGCCAGCAGTTCCTCCGTGGGACAGCAAAGAGAGACCCAGTACTTC,CASSSSVGQQRETQYF
-,TRBV5-5,TRBJ1-5,-,TGTGCCAGCAGCTTGGTTCAGGGTGTGGGCAATCAGCCCCAGCATTTT,CASSLVQGVGNQPQHF
-,TRBV7-9,TRBJ2-1,TRBD1,TGTGCCAGCAGAACCCCGTGGGGACAGGGTTACAATGAGCAGTTCTTC,CASRTPWGQGYNEQFF
-,TRBV2,TRBJ2-6,-,TGTGCCAGCACCGAGAAAACAGGGCCTGGGGCCAACGTCCTGACTTTC,CASTEKTGPGANVLTF
-,TRBV27,TRBJ2-2,TRBD2,TGTGCCAGCAGTTTAGATCGACTAGCGGGCACCGGGGAGCTGTTTTTT,CASSLDRLAGTGELFF
once,TRBV28,TRBJ1-2,-,TGTGCCAGCAGTCCTCCCCGGGGGGGTGGCTACACCTTC,CASSPPRGGGYTF
-,TRBV7-9,TRBJ2-7,-,TGTGCCAGCAGCTCCAGGGGATACGAGCAGTACTTC,CASSSRGYEQYF
-,TRBV6-5,TRBJ1-2,TRBD1,TGTGCCAGCAGTTCTATATCCGGGACAGGGCTCTATGGCTACACCTTC,CASSSISGTGLYGYTF
few,TRBV11-3,TRBJ2-7,-,TGTGCCAGCAGCCCCGGAGGGGGCATCTACGAGCAGTACTTC,CASSPGGGIYEQYF
-,TRBV27,TRBJ2-1,TRBD2,TGTGCCAGCAGTTTTGGCCTAGCGGGGGGGAATGAGCAGTTCTTC,CASSFGLAGGNEQFF
-,TRBV18,TRBJ1-1,-,TGTGCCAGCTCACCATACCCCCCCCCTCGTAGCGAAGCTTTCTTT,CASSPYPPPRSEAFF
-,TRBV5-4,TRBJ1-1,-,TGTGCCAGCAGCCCTTCGGGACTTTCGAACACTGAAGCTTTCTTT,CASSPSGLSNTEAFF
-,TRBV6-1,TRBJ2-2,-,TGTGCCAGCAGTGAACAGTTGAACACCGGGGAGCTGTTTTTT,CASSEQLNTGELFF
-,TRBV7-2,TRBJ2-5,TRBD2,TGTGCCAGCAGCTTAGTAGCGGGGTTGGTAAAGACCCAGTACTTC,CASSLVAGLVKTQYF
-,TRBV7-8,TRBJ2-1,TRBD2,TGTGCCAGCAGCTTAGCTAGCGGGAGTGGCTACAATGAGCAGTTCTTC,CASSLASGSGYNEQFF
-,TRBV5-1,TRBJ2-2,TRBD2,TGCGCCAGCAGCCCGACGACTAGCGCGACCGGGGAGCTGTTTTTT,CASSPTTSATGELFF
-,TRBV7-8,TRBJ1-5,-,TGTGCCAGCAGCTTATTATTCGGGGGCAATCAGCCCCAGCATTTT,CASSLLFGGNQPQHF
-,TRBV5-1,TRBJ2-1,TRBD2,TGCGCCAGCAGCTTGGTGCTAGCGGGAGGGAGGTTGAATTACAATGAGCAGTTCTTC,CASSLVLAGGRLNYNEQFF
-,TRBV19,TRBJ2-7,-,TGTGCCAGTAGTATCGAAAGGGGAAGGAGATACGAGCAGTACTTC,CASSIERGRRYEQYF
-,TRBV6-1,TRBJ1-1,-,TGTGCCAGCAGTGGAGACAGTTCCTCCAGTGAAGCTTTCTTT,CASSGDSSSSEAFF
-,TRBV7-9,TRBJ1-5,TRBD1,TGTGCCAGCAGCCCCGGGACAGCTAATAGCAATCAGCCCCAGCATTTT,CASSPGTANSNQPQHF
-,TRBV6-1,TRBJ1-1,-,TGTGCCAGCAGGAATACAGTGAACACTGAAGCTTTCTTT,CASRNTVNTEAFF
-,TRBV9,TRBJ2-5,TRBD1,TGTGCCAGCAGCAACATAGGACAGGGGAGGGAGACCCAGTACTTC,CASSNIGQGRETQYF
once,TRBV5-4,TRBJ1-1,-,TGTGCCAGCAGCTTGGCCAGCAGGATGACGAACACTGAAGCTTTCTTT,CASSLASRMTNTEAFF
-,TRBV11-2,TRBJ2-3,-,TGTGCCAGCAGCTTAGGCGGATACACAGATACGCAGTATTTT,CASSLGGYTDTQYF
-,TRBV4-2,TRBJ1-1,-,TGTGCCAGCAGCCAAGGAGGCCAGGGGAACACTGAAGCTTTCTTT,CASSQGGQGNTEAFF
-,TRBV5-1,TRBJ2-5,-,TGCGCCAGCAGCTTGGGCAGGGAAGAGACCCAGTACTTC,CASSLGREETQYF
-,TRBV18,TRBJ1-1,-,TGTGCCAGCTCACCACAGGACTTGAACACTGAAGCTTTCTTT,CASSPQDLNTEAFF
-,TRBV7-9,TRBJ2-2,-,TGTGCCAGCAGCTTCAGGGAATCCGGGGAGCTGTTTTTT,CASSFRESGELFF
-,TRBV11-3,TRBJ2-7,TRBD2,TGTGCCAGCAGCTTGCCTAGCGGGGTCTACGAGCAGTACTTC,CASSLPSGVYEQYF
-,TRBV10-3,TRBJ1-4,-,TGTGCCATCAGTGCCGAGGGTTGGGGTGAAAAACTGTTTTTT,CAISAEGWGEKLFF
-,TRBV6-5,TRBJ2-7,-,TGTGCCAGCAGTTACGGGGCAGGATCCACCTACGAGCAGTACTTC,CASSYGAGSTYEQYF
-,TRBV9,TRBJ1-3,-,TGTGCCAGCAGCGTAGCTCTCCATGCGGGCACCATATATTTT,CASSVALHAGTIYF
-,TRBV21-1,TRBJ2-7,-,TGTGCCAGCAGCAAACGGGAAGAGGGTGGGTACGAGCAGTACTTC,CASSKREEGGYEQYF
-,TRBV12-5,TRBJ2-3,TRBD2,TGTGCTAGTGGGTTTATAACTAGCGGGAGAACAGATACGCAGTATTTT,CASGFITSGRTDTQYF
once,TRBV5-1,TRBJ2-3,TRBD2,TGCGCCAGCAGCGTTGTACTAGCGGGGCAGTCGGATACGCAGTATTTT,CASSVVLAGQSDTQYF
-,TRBV9,TRBJ2-5,-,TGTGCCAGCAGCGTTTCTGGGGCCGATGGATCGTTACTTCAAGAGACCCAGTACTTC,CASSVSGADGSLLQETQYF
-,TRBV6-5,TRBJ2-3,TRBD2,TGTGCCAGCAGTAATCTAGCGGGAGGGGGAGATACGCAGTATTTT,CASSNLAGGGDTQYF
-,TRBV11-3,TRBJ2-1,TRBD2,TGTGCCAGCAGCCCGCCCCCGGGTAGCGGGACTTACAATGAGCAGTTCTTC,CASSPPPGSGTYNEQFF
-,TRBV2,TRBJ2-7,-,TGTGCCAGCAGTGGTTCTAGGGAGCAGTACTTC,CASSGSREQYF
-,TRBV11-3,TRBJ2-2,-,TGTGCCAGCAGCTTAGACACTTCCCCCGGGGAGCTGTTTTTT,CASSLDTSPGELFF
-,TRBV5-1,TRBJ2-7,TRBD2,TGCGCCAGCAGCGCATTAGCGGGAGGAAGCCACGAGCAGTACTTC,CASSALAGGSHEQYF
-,TRBV6-6,TRBJ2-2,-,TGTGCCAGCAGTTACACGCTGGTGACAGCCGGGGAGCTGTTTTTT,CASSYTLVTAGELFF
-,TRBV29-1,TRBJ2-2,TRBD1,TGCAGCGTTGAAGTGGGACAGGGCCTCCCTTCCGGGGAGCTGTTTTTT,CSVEVGQGLPSGELFF
-,TRBV27,TRBJ1-3,-,TGTGCCAGCCGTAGAAGCTCTGGAAACACCATATATTTT,CASRRSSGNTIYF
-,TRBV25-1,TRBJ2-7,TRBD1,TGTGCCAGCACTGACAGGGGAATCTACGAGCAGTACTTC,CASTDRGIYEQYF
-,TRBV19,TRBJ1-2,-,TGTGCCAGTAGTATAGTAACGGGGGGAAATTATGGCTACACCTTC,CASSIVTGGNYGYTF
-,TRBV7-3,TRBJ2-7,TRBD2,TGTGCCAGCAGCCGAGGGGGACTAGCGGCCGAGCAGTACTTC,CASSRGGLAAEQYF
once,TRBV19,TRBJ1-4,-,TGTGCCAGTAGCCCTCGTAGGGAGGGGAAAAAACTGTTTTTT,CASSPRREGKKLFF
-,TRBV9,TRBJ2-3,-,TGTGCCAGCAGCGTAGGCGGTGGGGGCGGGCTAAGCACAGATACGCAGTATTTT,CASSVGGGGGLSTDTQYF